This T cell receptor (beta chain) was captured by sequencing in a study of blood T cell repertoires in COVID-19. Trimming took 2 bases from V and 0 from J, leaving 4 bases between them. CDR3 length: 13 amino acids. Germline V lookup: CDR1 KGHSH, CDR2 LQKENI. In the authors' methods: For nucleated cells, counts were estimated from reference gene primer amplification. Clones were sequenced by immunoSEQ multiplex PCR, and TCRdb holds only the in-frame ones, with some missing. V and J calls and clone size are those listed in that table; D and trimming were worked out from the DNA. The sample consists of around 130,000 clones, approximately 80% of them appearing once.

V usage is TRBV18 and J usage is TRBJ2-5, with D unclear. The TCR sequence derives from a woman aged 55 to 70 with acute or convalescent COVID-19. Sequencing used peripheral blood. CDR3 sequence reads: CASSPSYQETQYF. For the CDR3, the DNA is TGTGCCAGCTCACCATCGTACCAAGAGACCCAGTACTTC.